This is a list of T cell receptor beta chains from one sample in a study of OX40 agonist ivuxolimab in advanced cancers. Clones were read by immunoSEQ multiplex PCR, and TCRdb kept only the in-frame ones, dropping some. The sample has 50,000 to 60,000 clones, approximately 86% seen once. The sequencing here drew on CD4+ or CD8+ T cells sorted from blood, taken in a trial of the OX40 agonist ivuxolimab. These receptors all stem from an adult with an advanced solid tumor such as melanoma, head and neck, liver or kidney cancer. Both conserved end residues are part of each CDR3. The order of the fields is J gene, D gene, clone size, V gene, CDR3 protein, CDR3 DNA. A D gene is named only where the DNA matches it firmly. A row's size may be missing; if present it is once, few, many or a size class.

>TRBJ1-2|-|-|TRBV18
CASSSQADLYGYTF
TGTGCCAGCTCCTCCCAAGCAGACCTCTATGGCTACACCTTC
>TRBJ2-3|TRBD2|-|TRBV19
CATRVAGAVDTQYF
TGTGCCACTAGGGTAGCGGGAGCGGTAGATACGCAGTATTTT
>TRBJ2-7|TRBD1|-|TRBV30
CAWDRGNEQYF
TGTGCCTGGGACAGGGGGAACGAGCAGTACTTC
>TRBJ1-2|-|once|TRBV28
CASQTSPSSGYTF
TGTGCCAGTCAAACCTCCCCAAGCAGTGGCTACACCTTC
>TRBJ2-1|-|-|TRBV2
CASIGDSYNEQFF
TGTGCCAGCATAGGGGATTCCTACAATGAGCAGTTCTTC
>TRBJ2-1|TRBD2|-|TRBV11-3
CASSSGGDPYNEQFF
TGTGCCAGCAGCTCGGGGGGAGACCCCTACAATGAGCAGTTCTTC
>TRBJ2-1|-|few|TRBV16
CASSPGLNEQFF
TGTGCCAGCAGCCCTGGATTAAATGAGCAGTTCTTC
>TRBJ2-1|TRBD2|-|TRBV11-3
CASSLDSGRNNEQFF
TGTGCCAGCAGCTTAGATAGCGGGAGAAACAATGAGCAGTTCTTC
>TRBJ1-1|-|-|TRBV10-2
CASSGQLNTEAFF
TGCGCCAGCAGCGGACAGTTGAACACTGAAGCTTTCTTT
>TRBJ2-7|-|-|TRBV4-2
CASSTSGAYEQYF
TGTGCCAGCAGCACCAGCGGAGCCTACGAGCAGTACTTC
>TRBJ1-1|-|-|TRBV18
CASSPRGGRNTEAFF
TGTGCCAGCTCACCAAGGGGGGGTAGGAACACTGAAGCTTTCTTT
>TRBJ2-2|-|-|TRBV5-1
CASSLSGAAGELFF
TGCGCCAGCAGCTTGTCAGGGGCCGCCGGGGAGCTGTTTTTT
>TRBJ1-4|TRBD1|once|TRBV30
CAWSGGQPGEKLFF
TGTGCCTGGAGTGGGGGACAGCCTGGAGAAAAACTGTTTTTT
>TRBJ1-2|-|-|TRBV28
CASSLLAGYGYTF
TGTGCCAGCAGTTTACTGGCAGGGTATGGCTACACCTTC